A single sample is the source of the 13 T cell receptor beta chains below, sequenced in a study of blood T cell repertoires in COVID-19. The table came from immunoSEQ multiplex PCR; TCRdb's copy has only in-frame clones and leaves some out. Of around 160,000 clones listed, 90% are singletons. The sequenced material came from peripheral blood. These receptors were collected from a man aged 60-69 years with active or convalescent COVID-19.

The chain is built from TRBV4-2 and TRBJ1-2; D is unclear. The V and J ends lost 0 bases and 5 bases respectively, with 13 bases between them. Germline assignment: CDR1 LGHNA and CDR2 YNFKEQ. The CDR3 runs 15 residues. The CDR3 DNA reads TGTGCCAGCAGCCAAGATTGGCAGGCCATTTATGGCTACACCTTC. Translated, it gives CASSQDWQAIYGYTF.

The chain uses TRBV7-6 and TRBJ1-3; D remains unclear. With 1 base removed from V and 1 base from J, the gap between germline ends came to 8 bases. Germline CDR1 reads SGHVS; CDR2 reads FNYEAQ. The CDR3 spans 15 residues. The CDR3 nucleotides are TGTGCCAGCAGCTTAGGCGAGAGTTCTGGAAACACCATATATTTT. Translated, it gives CASSLGESSGNTIYF.

The chain has TRBV6-1 and TRBJ1-3; 8 positions match TRBD1. The CDR3 spans 15 residues. Germline CDR1 reads MNHNS; CDR2 reads SASEGT. The J segment lost 0 bases and the V segment lost 2 bases, leaving 0 bases of the junction unmatched. CDR3 DNA: TGTGCCAGCAGTGAACAGGGGGCCTCTGGAAACACCATATATTTT. It is translated as CASSEQGASGNTIYF.

This chain connects TRBV6-5 to TRBJ2-6; tentative D call: TRBD2 (6 bases). The CDR3 has 15 residues. The germline V and J ends were trimmed by 6 bases and 2 bases, with 11 bases remaining between them. From germline, CDR1 is MNHEY and CDR2 SVGAGI. CDR3 DNA: TGTGCCAGCAGCGGGAGTACCCCTGGGGCCAACGTCCTGACTTTC. Residues: CASSGSTPGANVLTF.

This clone appeared a few times. For the CDR3, the DNA is TGTGCCAGCAGCTGGACAGGGAGCTCCTATAATTCACCCCTCCACTTT. As protein: CASSWTGSSYNSPLHF. The J gene is TRBJ1-6, the V gene TRBV7-9; 8 positions match TRBD1. Trimming removed 4 bases from V and 0 bases from J; junction bases left unmatched: 2. CDR1 and CDR2 from the germline V gene are SEHNR and FQNEAQ (reference sequence). The CDR3 is 16 amino acids.

The rearrangement joins TRBV11-2 to TRBJ2-3; possibly TRBD1 for D (6 bases). With 2 bases removed from V and 8 bases from J, the gap between germline ends came to 8 bases. The germline V gene has CDR1 SGHAT and CDR2 FQNNGV. The CDR3 contains 12 residues. The CDR3 sequence: CASSLTGLTQYF. In DNA, the CDR3 is TGTGCCAGCAGCTTAACAGGGCTTACGCAGTATTTT.

This clone is a singleton in its sample. The V call is TRBV21-1, the J call TRBJ2-1; the table's D gene call, TRBD2, was not cross checked with the DNA. TRBV21-1 is listed as a pseudogene. CDR3 size: 15 residues. For the CDR3, the DNA is TGTGCCAGCAGCAAAGGGCCCCTAGCTCACAATGAGCAGTTCTTC. Its translation: CASSKGPLAHNEQFF.

This clone was counted a few times. This chain links TRBV21-1 with TRBJ1-3; the table calls TRBD1, which could not be checked here. TRBV21-1 is described as a pseudogene. CDR3 length equals 17 residues. CDR3 coding DNA: TGTGCCAGCAGGACTATGGAAACAGGGTACGGTGGAAACACCATATATTTT. Amino acids: CASRTMETGYGGNTIYF.

CDR3 in amino acids: CASNDRPNEKLFF. CDR3 bases: TGTGCCAGCAACGACAGACCAAATGAAAAACTGTTTTTT. This sequence joins TRBV2 and TRBJ1-4; TRBD1 might be the D (5 bases). CDR3 length: 13 residues. Germline-derived CDR1 and CDR2 are SNHLY and FYNNEI. The germline V and J ends were trimmed by 7 bases and 5 bases, with 11 bases remaining between them. Supplemented by reference TRBV2 and TRBJ1-4, the full variable domain reads EPEVTQTPSHQVTQMGQEVILRCVPISNHLYFYWYRQILGQKVEFLVSFYNNEISEKSEIFDDQFSVERPDGSNFTLKIRSTKLEDSAMYFCASNDRPNEKLFFGSGTQLSVL.

This chain joins TRBV5-4 and TRBJ2-5, with no clear D. This CDR3 has 14 residues. CDR1 and CDR2 (germline): SGHNT, YYREEE (reference sequence). The ends were cut back, 0 bases at V and 5 bases at J, with 11 bases in the middle. The CDR3: CASSLDANRETQYF. The CDR3 DNA is TGTGCCAGCAGCTTGGATGCCAATCGGGAGACCCAGTACTTC.

This clone was detected only a few times. The V and J genes are TRBV10-2 and TRBJ2-7; 7 bases match TRBD1. This CDR3 is built from 12 residues. The germline CDR1 and CDR2 sequences are WSHSY and SAAADI. Germline trimming cut 10 bases from V and 4 bases from J; bases unmatched to any gene: 7. The CDR3 loop is CATGQDTYEQYF. The CDR3 region has the DNA TGCGCCACTGGACAGGATACATACGAGCAGTACTTC.

This clone was picked up a small number of times. This chain uses TRBV7-9 with TRBJ2-7, with 10 bases that match TRBD1. The V gene end was trimmed by 5 bases and the J gene end by 5 bases; junction bases not matched to a gene: 6. CDR3 length: 14 amino acids. Germline V gene data show CDR1 as SEHNR and CDR2 as FQNEAQ (reference sequence). In DNA, the CDR3 is TGTGCCAGCAGCCGGGTGGACAGGGGGGACGAGCAGTACTTC. This codes for CASSRVDRGDEQYF.

The chain employs TRBV10-1 and TRBJ2-2, with 8 positions matching TRBD2. CDR3 size: 14 residues. J gave up 3 bases and V 4 bases, and 1 base lay outside the gene matches. Germline V gene sequence: CDR1 WNHNN, CDR2 SYGVQD (reference sequence). CDR3 sequence: CASSASGYTGELFF. The CDR3 nucleotides read TGCGCCAGCAGTGCTAGCGGGTACACCGGGGAGCTGTTTTTT.